These 19 T cell receptor beta chains came from one sample sequenced in a study of T cells in Graves' hyperthyroidism and ophthalmopathy. Authors of the study amplified TCR beta CDR3 regions from RNA transcripts. TCR CDR3 underwent first-round RT-PCR with the HTBI primer set. TCRdb re-called the multiplex PCR reads with MiXCR, one entry per CDR3 protein. The data hold over 700,000 distinct CDR3 sequences, with roughly a third observed a single time. Sequenced material: blood. These receptors were taken from a woman between 35 and 50 years old with Graves' hyperthyroidism.

This clonotype was detected only a few times. This chain's CDR3 is CASSGGTSGMISDTGELFF. CDR3 sequence (DNA): TGCGCCAGCAGCGGTGGGACTAGCGGGATGATAAGCGACACCGGGGAGCTGTTTTTT. The chain recombines TRBV5-1 with TRBJ2-2; 13 bases map to TRBD2. The CDR3 consists of 19 residues. J gave up 3 bases and V 4 bases, and 12 bases lay outside the gene matches. CDR1 is SGHRS and CDR2 is YFSETQ in the germline V gene.

This clonotype came up a few times. A much larger clone sits a single nucleotide away, making a read error possible. The genes are TRBV20-1 and TRBJ1-6, with D possibly matching TRBD1 (6 bases). The CDR3 length is 13 residues. Germline V CDR1 and CDR2: DFQATT, SNEGSKA (reference sequence). Trimming removed 4 bases from V and 8 bases from J, with 12 bases in between. CDR3 coding DNA: TGCAGTGCTATGGGGGGCGCGGATTCACCCCTCCACTTT. Translating it yields CSAMGGADSPLHF.

The chain links TRBV20-1 to TRBJ2-5; 9 bases line up with TRBD1. Trimming cost V 4 bases and J 5 bases; bases outside gene matches: 5. The germline V gene has CDR1 DFQATT and CDR2 SNEGSKA (reference sequence). This CDR3 has 13 amino acids. The CDR3 spells CSAMGQGDETQYF. The DNA for the CDR3 is TGCAGTGCTATGGGACAGGGTGACGAGACCCAGTACTTC.

The sample holds many counts of this clonotype. This CDR3 reads CASSSTGKETQYF. The CDR3 bases are TGTGCCAGCAGCTCGACAGGGAAAGAGACCCAGTACTTC. This chain links TRBV5-6 with TRBJ2-5, with 7 bases aligning to TRBD1. Germline V gene lookup returns CDR1 SGHDT and CDR2 YYEEEE. The length of the CDR3 is 13 residues. After removal of 3 bases from V and 3 bases from J, the junction contained 2 bases not matched to a gene.

This rearrangement joins TRBV12-3 or TRBV12-4 to TRBJ1-2; a weak D match, TRBD1 (6 bases). V lost 4 bases and J lost 8, with 23 bases in between. The CDR3 runs 16 residues. The CDR3 bases are TGTGCCAGCAGTTACTCGATTGCAGGGGAGGTATTCGGCTACACCTTC. Translated: CASSYSIAGEVFGYTF.

This clonotype came up many times. The chain uses TRBV7-2 and TRBJ1-1; perhaps TRBD1 as D (5 bases). Germline V gene lookup returns CDR1 SGHTA and CDR2 FQGNSA. CDR3 length: 15 amino acids. Trimming removed 2 bases at V and 4 bases at J, with 14 bases between. CDR3 residues: CASSLRGRVSTEAFF. The CDR3 DNA is TGTGCCAGCAGCTTAAGGGGCAGGGTGAGCACTGAAGCTTTCTTT.

This clonotype was observed many times. The chain has TRBV7-9 and TRBJ1-4, with D maybe TRBD1 (5 bases). With 6 bases removed from V and 2 bases from J, the gap between germline ends came to 13 bases. The CDR3 totals 15 residues. Germline values: CDR1 SEHNR, CDR2 FQNEAQ (reference sequence). The CDR3 DNA sequence: TGTGCCAGCAGGCCGGGGACCGATACTAATGAAAAACTGTTTTTT. This codes for CASRPGTDTNEKLFF.

Points on this clonotype: A read error may produce the germline difference seen at one junction end. The rearrangement joins TRBV7-2 to TRBJ1-3; no reliable D call. Germline lookup yields CDR1 SGHTA and CDR2 FQGNSA. The CDR3 is 17 residues long. Here the CDR3 reads CAGSLVSSSGTGNTIYF. CDR3 bases: TGTGCCGGCAGCTTAGTGTCTTCATCGGGGACTGGAAACACCATATATTTT.

In regard to this clonotype: A much more abundant neighbour one base away suggests this may be a read error. The chain recombines TRBV6-1 with TRBJ1-3; D remains ambiguous. V lost 11 bases to trimming and J lost 1 base, with 9 bases between them. The CDR3 runs 12 residues. From germline, CDR1 is MNHNS and CDR2 SASEGT. The CDR3 region is CAGTGSGNTIYF. The CDR3, as DNA: TGTGCCGGCACCGGATCTGGAAACACCATATATTTT.

V and J are TRBV2 and TRBJ2-7; TRBD2 agrees at 7 bases. The CDR3 runs 16 residues. Trimming at V came to 10 bases and at J to 2 bases, leaving 17 bases not matched to a gene. CDR1 is SNHLY and CDR2 is FYNNEI in the germline V gene. As DNA, the CDR3 is TGTGCCAACAAAACCGCTACAGCGGGGACCGCCTACGAGCAGTACTTC. The encoded protein is CANKTATAGTAYEQYF.

This clonotype has more than one count but fewer than ten. The chain couples TRBV27 to TRBJ1-1; maybe TRBD1 (5 bases). The CDR3 extends over 15 amino acids. Germline V gene data show CDR1 as MNHEY and CDR2 as SMNVEV (reference sequence). V shed 6 bases and J shed 0 bases, with 14 bases lying between them. Written as DNA, the CDR3 is TGTGCCAGCAGCCCAACGGCGGGGGTGAACACTGAAGCTTTCTTT. This encodes CASSPTAGVNTEAFF.

This clonotype came up once. A much larger clone lies one base from this, so it may be a read error. This chain uses TRBV7-9 with TRBJ1-3; the D is unclear. Trimming pared 10 bases from V and 1 base from J, leaving 8 bases between. Looked up from germline, CDR1 is SEHNR and CDR2 is FQNEAQ (reference sequence). CDR3 size: 12 residues. DNA of the CDR3: TGTGCCAACACCCTTTCTGGAAACACCATATATTTT. Encoded protein: CANTLSGNTIYF.

The table lists this clonotype with many counts. The chain combines TRBV2 with TRBJ1-6; D uncertain. Trimming cost V 7 bases and J 6 bases, with 10 bases left between them. The CDR3 covers 13 residues. The V gene's germline CDR1 is SNHLY and CDR2 FYNNEI. The CDR3 nucleotides read TGTGCCAGCACGCAGGTGGCTAATTCACCCCTCCACTTT. This gives the protein CASTQVANSPLHF.

This clonotype was recorded a few times. This chain links TRBV9 with TRBJ1-1; D is unresolved. V lost 2 bases and J lost 7, with 12 bases in between. The CDR3 loop spans 13 amino acids. Germline CDR1 SGDLS, CDR2 YYNGEE. Written as DNA, the CDR3 is TGTGCCAGCAGCGTTGACATCTGGGGTGAAGCTTTCTTT. Residues: CASSVDIWGEAFF.

In this sample, this clonotype turned up many times. The rearrangement uses TRBV2 and TRBJ2-7, with a possible D match to TRBD2 (6 bases). CDR3 length equals 16 residues. The V end was cut by 4 bases, the J end by 5 bases, with 21 bases between. Germline CDR1 and CDR2: SNHLY and FYNNEI. The chain's CDR3 is CASSARERILSHEQYF. CDR3 bases: TGTGCCAGCAGTGCCCGGGAGAGGATCCTTAGTCACGAGCAGTACTTC.

This chain connects TRBV29-1 to TRBJ2-7; weak D call: TRBD1 (6 bases). The CDR3 has 14 residues. Germline lookup yields CDR1 SQVTM and CDR2 ANQGSEA. V lost 4 bases, J lost 0 bases, and 13 bases lay in between. The CDR3 protein is CSVGTASSSYEQYF. The CDR3 bases are TGCAGCGTTGGGACAGCCTCGAGCTCCTACGAGCAGTACTTC.

The chain couples TRBV7-9 to TRBJ1-4, with 8 bases that match TRBD1. Germline assignment: CDR1 SEHNR and CDR2 FQNEAQ (reference sequence). CDR3 length: 13 amino acids. Unmatched junction bases numbered 7, after V lost 6 bases and J lost 10 bases. CDR3 loop: CASRQDRVVKLFF. For the CDR3, the DNA is TGTGCCAGCAGGCAGGACAGGGTAGTAAAACTGTTTTTT.

The chain is built from TRBV6-4 and TRBJ1-2; 7 bases are a match to TRBD1. V was pared by 6 bases and J by 8 bases, with 9 bases of the junction left unmatched. The CDR3 extends over 13 amino acids. Germline loops: CDR1 MRHNA, CDR2 SNTAGT. CDR3 nucleotides: TGTGCCAGCAGGACGACCAGGGGGGAAGGCTACACCTTC. It yields the protein CASRTTRGEGYTF.

Only one count was recorded for this clonotype. The chain recombines TRBV7-2 with TRBJ1-5; no firm D call. The CDR3 runs to 13 residues. Germline CDR1 is SGHTA and CDR2 is FQGNSA. The V end was cut by 4 bases, the J end by 6 bases, with 10 bases between. The CDR3 protein is CASSWRVGQPQHF. CDR3 nucleotides: TGTGCCAGCAGCTGGCGGGTGGGTCAGCCCCAGCATTTT. Based on the CDR3 plus reference TRBV7-2 and TRBJ1-5, the full variable domain is GAGVSQSPSNKVTEKGKDVELRCDPISGHTALYWYRQSLGQGLEFLIYFQGNSAPDKSGLPSDRFSAERTGGSVSTLTIQRTQQEDSAVYLCASSWRVGQPQHFGDGTRLSIL.